The T cell receptor (beta chain) described here comes from a study of CD8+CD57+ T cells in acquired aplastic anemia. Using genomic DNA as the template, TCR beta VDJ and CDR3 profiling was carried out. TCRdb re-derived calls from the reads in MiXCR, one entry per CDR3 protein. The sample includes a few hundred thousand distinct CDR3 sequences, about a third of them seen just once. Germline CDR1 and CDR2: SGDLS and YYNGEE. This CDR3 has 16 amino acids. V shed 1 base and J shed 5 bases, with 15 bases lying between them. In its sample, this clonotype was seen a few times. CD8+CD57+ cell expansion had been shown by flow cytometry in patients chosen for sequencing. Among the patients, all had severe acquired aplastic anemia. Among the patients, none had received any therapy at the time of blood sampling.

The sample consisted of sorted CD4+, CD8+, or CD8+CD57+ T cells (not recorded which) from PBMCs. The chain links TRBV9 to TRBJ1-4; D gene uncertain. This sequence was found in a human donor with aplastic anemia. CDR3 DNA sequence: TGTGCCAGCAGCGTAAGTTTCTCGGCAGACAATGAAAAACTGTTTTTT. It is translated as CASSVSFSADNEKLFF. Filled out from reference TRBV9 and TRBJ1-4, the complete variable domain reads DSGVTQTPKHLITATGQRVTLRCSPRSGDLSVYWYQQSLDQGLQFLIQYYNGEERAKGNILERFSAQQFPDLHSELNLSSLELGDSALYFCASSVSFSADNEKLFFGSGTQLSVL.